The 8 T cell receptor beta chains listed next were all sequenced from one sample in a study of cytomegalovirus exposure and HLA in healthy donors. PCR involved 60 Vbeta and 13 Jbeta primers. TCRdb keeps only in-frame clones here, not all; method: immunoSEQ multiplex PCR. The sample shows roughly 100,000 clones, around two thirds of them seen only once. Specimen: PBMCs. Receptors were obtained from a man between 25 and 39 years old in good health and CMV-seropositive.

The genes are TRBV7-3 and TRBJ2-6, with 7 bases identical to TRBD1. CDR1 and CDR2 from the germline V gene are SGHTA and FQGTGA. The CDR3 loop spans 15 amino acids. J was trimmed by 6 bases and V by 2 bases; bases with no gene match: 4. The CDR3, as DNA: TGTGCCAGCAGCTTAGGAGACAGGGAGGCCAACGTCCTGACTTTC. This sequence encodes CASSLGDREANVLTF.

This rearrangement joins TRBV11-2 to TRBJ2-3; 7 bases are a match to TRBD2. This CDR3 contains 14 residues. The junction had 7 bases not matched to a gene; V was cut back by 5 bases and J by 5 bases. Germline-derived CDR1 and CDR2 are SGHAT and FQNNGV. The CDR3 DNA reads as TGTGCCAGCAGCCGGCGGCGGGGGATAGATACGCAGTATTTT. Its translation: CASSRRRGIDTQYF.

This clone was observed once. The rearrangement uses TRBV7-9 and TRBJ2-5; D perhaps matches TRBD1 (5 bases). Deletions cut 6 bases from V and 4 bases from J, with 12 bases between. Germline V gives CDR1 SEHNR, CDR2 FQNEAQ (reference sequence). The CDR3 loop spans 13 amino acids. The CDR3 sequence is CASSNQGGETQYF. Here the CDR3 DNA reads TGTGCCAGCAGTAACCAGGGTGGAGAGACCCAGTACTTC.

This chain uses TRBV10-3 with TRBJ2-7; the D is unclear. The CDR3 runs 13 residues. CDR1 ENHRY and CDR2 SYGVKD come from the germline V gene. With 8 bases removed from V and 6 bases from J, the gap between germline ends came to 17 bases. The CDR3 sequence is CAILSRTNGEQYF. Here the CDR3 DNA reads TGTGCCATCTTGTCTAGAACGAATGGCGAGCAGTACTTC.

This chain links TRBV7-9 with TRBJ1-3; D is unresolved. Germline CDR1 is SEHNR and CDR2 is FQNEAQ (reference sequence). The CDR3 length is 14 residues. V lost 3 bases to trimming and J lost 2 bases, with 8 bases between them. The CDR3 reads CASSLGVTGNTIYF. In DNA form, the CDR3 reads TGTGCCAGCAGCTTGGGAGTTACTGGAAACACCATATATTTT.

The rearrangement links TRBV13 to TRBJ2-1; tentatively, D is TRBD2 (6 bases). The CDR3 is 14 residues long. Germline V gene lookup returns CDR1 PRHDT and CDR2 FYEKMQ (reference sequence). Trimming took 4 bases from V and 6 from J, leaving 13 bases between them. CDR3 amino acids: CASSSSVISNEQFF. In DNA, the CDR3 is TGTGCCAGCAGCTCTAGCGTAATCTCCAATGAGCAGTTCTTC. Complete variable domain (other parts from reference TRBV13 and TRBJ2-1): AAGVIQSPRHLIKEKRETATLKCYPIPRHDTVYWYQQGPGQDPQFLISFYEKMQSDKGSIPDRFSAQQFSDYHSELNMSSLELGDSALYFCASSSSVISNEQFFGPGTRLTVL.

The chain combines TRBV6-1 with TRBJ2-5; the D gene is possibly TRBD1 (6 bases). The CDR3 has 14 residues. CDR1 is MNHNS, CDR2 SASEGT, per germline. V lost 2 bases to trimming and J lost 4 bases, with 11 bases between them. CDR3 sequence reads: CASSEWAGVETQYF. The DNA for the CDR3 is TGTGCCAGCAGTGAATGGGCAGGGGTAGAGACCCAGTACTTC.

The V gene is TRBV7-8, the J gene TRBJ1-6; D uncertain. The CDR3 has 14 amino acids. The V gene's germline CDR1 is SGHVS and CDR2 FQNEAQ. The V end was cut by 2 bases, the J end by 4 bases, with 6 bases between. The CDR3: CASSLRDYNSPLHF. The CDR3, as DNA: TGTGCCAGCAGCTTAAGAGATTATAATTCACCCCTCCACTTT.